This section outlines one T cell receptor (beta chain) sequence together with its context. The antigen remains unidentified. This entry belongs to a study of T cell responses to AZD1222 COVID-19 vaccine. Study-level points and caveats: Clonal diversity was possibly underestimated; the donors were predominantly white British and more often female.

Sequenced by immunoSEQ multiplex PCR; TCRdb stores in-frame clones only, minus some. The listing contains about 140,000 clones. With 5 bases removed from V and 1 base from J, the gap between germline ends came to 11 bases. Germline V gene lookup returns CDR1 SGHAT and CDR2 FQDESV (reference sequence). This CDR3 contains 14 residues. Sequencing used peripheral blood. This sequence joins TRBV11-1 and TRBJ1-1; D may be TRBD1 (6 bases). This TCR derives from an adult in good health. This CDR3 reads CASSPDRSNTEAFF. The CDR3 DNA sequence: TGTGCCAGCAGCCCGGACAGATCGAACACTGAAGCTTTCTTT. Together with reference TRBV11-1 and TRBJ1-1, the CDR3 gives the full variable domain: EAEVAQSPRYKITEKSQAVAFWCDPISGHATLYWYRQILGQGPELLVQFQDESVVDDSQLPKDRFSAERLKGVDSTLKIQPAELGDSAMYLCASSPDRSNTEAFFGQGTRLTVV.